Detailed here is one T cell receptor (beta chain). This sample was included in a study of OX40 agonist ivuxolimab in advanced cancers. Clones were sequenced by immunoSEQ multiplex PCR, and TCRdb holds only the in-frame ones, with some missing. Found here are approximately 82,000 clones, around 90% of them singletons; the top ten hold about a tenth. Per germline, CDR1 SGHNT and CDR2 YYREEE (reference sequence). V lost 3 bases and J lost 9, with 9 bases in between. This CDR3 contains 11 residues. The chain recombines TRBV5-4 with TRBJ2-5, with D possibly being TRBD2 (6 bases). This specimen was CD4+ or CD8+ T cells sorted from blood, taken in a trial of the OX40 agonist ivuxolimab. The receptor was derived from an adult with an advanced solid tumor such as melanoma, head and neck, liver or kidney cancer. CDR3 sequence (DNA): TGTGCCAGCAGCTCCACGGGGGCCCAGTACTTC. The encoded protein is CASSSTGAQYF. Complete variable domain (other parts from reference TRBV5-4 and TRBJ2-5): ETGVTQSPTHLIKTRGQQVTLRCSSQSGHNTVSWYQQALGQGPQFIFQYYREEENGRGNFPPRFSGLQFPNYSSELNVNALELDDSALYLCASSSTGAQYFGPGTRLLVL.